One and the same sample provided the 8 T cell receptor beta chains below, sequenced in a study of blood T cell repertoires in COVID-19. Assay used: immunoSEQ multiplex PCR; TCRdb lists only in-frame clones, some missing. The data hold 150,000 to 200,000 clones, with roughly 93% observed a single time. What was sequenced was peripheral blood. All receptors come from a woman between 55 and 75 years old with COVID-19, enrolled during active disease.

V is TRBV11-2 and J is TRBJ2-7; 12 bases are shared with TRBD1. Trimming cost V 5 bases and J 4 bases; bases outside gene matches: 6. The CDR3 spans 15 residues. CDR1 SGHAT and CDR2 FQNNGV come from the germline V gene. The DNA of the CDR3 is TGTGCCAGCAGCGCCCGGGACAGGGGGCTGTACGAGCAGTACTTC. Translation: CASSARDRGLYEQYF.

In DNA form, the CDR3 reads TGTGCCAGCAGGGGGAGCTCCTACAATGAGCAGTTCTTC. This encodes CASRGSSYNEQFF. This chain connects TRBV6-5 to TRBJ2-1; perhaps TRBD2 as D (5 bases). Trimming stripped 6 bases from V and 0 bases from J, with 6 bases between. The CDR3 sequence is 13 residues long. The germline gives CDR1 MNHEY, CDR2 SVGAGI.

This sequence joins TRBV5-4 and TRBJ1-4, with TRBD1 matching 8 bases. The V and J ends lost 4 bases and 4 bases, in that order; junction bases with no gene match: 3. This CDR3 is 14 amino acids long. The germline gives CDR1 SGHNT, CDR2 YYREEE (reference sequence). This CDR3 is CASSLTGVNEKLFF. The CDR3 DNA sequence: TGTGCCAGCAGCCTGACAGGGGTTAATGAAAAACTGTTTTTT. The full variable domain, rest sourced from reference TRBV5-4 and TRBJ1-4, is ETGVTQSPTHLIKTRGQQVTLRCSSQSGHNTVSWYQQALGQGPQFIFQYYREEENGRGNFPPRFSGLQFPNYSSELNVNALELDDSALYLCASSLTGVNEKLFFGSGTQLSVL.

The V gene is TRBV2, the J gene TRBJ1-2; 7 bases are shared with TRBD1. Germline V gene sequence: CDR1 SNHLY, CDR2 FYNNEI. The ends lost 7 bases at V and 4 bases at J; junction bases unmatched: 6. CDR3 length: 13 amino acids. As DNA, the CDR3 is TGTGCCAGCAAGAAACAGGGGCCCTATGGCTACACCTTC. This codes for CASKKQGPYGYTF. Looking up the rest from reference TRBV2 and TRBJ1-2 gives the full variable domain: EPEVTQTPSHQVTQMGQEVILRCVPISNHLYFYWYRQILGQKVEFLVSFYNNEISEKSEIFDDQFSVERPDGSNFTLKIRSTKLEDSAMYFCASKKQGPYGYTFGSGTRLTVV.

The V call is TRBV29-1, the J call TRBJ1-2, with TRBD1 matching 9 bases. V lost 3 bases, J lost 4 bases, and 3 bases stayed unmatched. Germline lookup yields CDR1 SQVTM and CDR2 ANQGSEA. The CDR3 contains 13 residues. As DNA, the CDR3 is TGCAGCGTTGAGGGACAGGGAAGCTATGGCTACACCTTC. It is translated as CSVEGQGSYGYTF.

The rearrangement uses TRBV30 and TRBJ2-2; D call uncertain. V was trimmed by 4 bases and J by 1 base, leaving 7 bases between them. Germline V lookup: CDR1 GTSNPN, CDR2 SVGIG (reference sequence). There are 13 residues in the CDR3. The DNA of the CDR3 is TGTGCCTGGAATCCGGGGAACACCGGGGAGCTGTTTTTT. It is translated as CAWNPGNTGELFF. The variable domain in full, completed from reference TRBV30 and TRBJ2-2, reads SQTIHQWPATLVQPVGSPLSLECTVEGTSNPNLYWYRQAAGRGLQLLFYSVGIGQISSEVPQNLSASRPQDRQFILSSKKLLLSDSGFYLCAWNPGNTGELFFGEGSRLTVL.

The chain is built from TRBV19 and TRBJ2-1; TRBD2 might be the D (6 bases). V lost 3 bases to trimming and J lost 7 bases, with 10 bases between them. Germline V lookup: CDR1 LNHDA, CDR2 SQIVND (reference sequence). The CDR3 covers 13 residues. The CDR3 reads CASSMGGENEQFF. DNA of the CDR3: TGTGCCAGTAGTATGGGGGGAGAAAATGAGCAGTTCTTC.

The gene calls are TRBV4-3 and TRBJ1-2; D not certain. The CDR3 contains 14 residues. CDR1 LGHNA and CDR2 YSLEER come from the germline V gene. V was clipped by 4 bases and J by 7 bases, with 16 bases between them. CDR3 residues: CASSPGGPGGGYTF. DNA of the CDR3: TGCGCCAGCAGCCCAGGAGGGCCAGGAGGTGGCTACACCTTC.